A single sample is the source of the 17 T cell receptor beta chains below, sequenced in a study of T cells in Graves' hyperthyroidism and ophthalmopathy. RNA transcripts were the template for amplifying TCR beta CDR3 regions. TCR CDR3 underwent first-round RT-PCR with the HTBI primer set. MiXCR, run by TCRdb on the multiplex PCR reads, gives a single entry per CDR3 protein. The table records roughly 280,000 distinct CDR3 sequences, about 17% of them present only once. The sample consisted of blood. Receptors were obtained from a woman aged 60-75 years with Graves' ophthalmopathy.

V usage is TRBV4-1 and J usage is TRBJ1-2; TRBD1 aligns across 9 bases. Germline V lookup: CDR1 MGHRA, CDR2 YSYEKL. Trimming at V came to 2 bases and at J to 6 bases, leaving 7 bases not matched to a gene. The CDR3 totals 15 residues. DNA for the CDR3: TGCGCCAGCAGCCAACCACAGGGGGCGGTCCATGGCTACACCTTC. Translating it yields CASSQPQGAVHGYTF.

The gene calls are TRBV2 and TRBJ2-5, with TRBD2 identical over 8 bases. V dropped 4 bases and J dropped 6; count of bases not matched to a gene: 7. This CDR3 region has 14 residues. Germline V gene sequence: CDR1 SNHLY, CDR2 FYNNEI. CDR3 amino acids: CASSGVAGGKTQYF. DNA of the CDR3: TGTGCCAGCAGTGGCGTGGCGGGGGGCAAGACCCAGTACTTC.

This clonotype showed up many times. This rearrangement joins TRBV30 to TRBJ2-2; tentative D call: TRBD2 (6 bases). Germline CDR1 and CDR2: GTSNPN and SVGIG (reference sequence). Between the trimmed V and J ends, which lost 7 bases and 5 bases, there was a span of 20 bases. The CDR3 spans 15 residues. The CDR3 DNA sequence: TGTGCCTACCAATGGGACTTAGAGGGTACCGGGGAGCTGTTTTTT. Amino acid sequence: CAYQWDLEGTGELFF.

This clonotype came up many times. The chain employs TRBV2 and TRBJ1-5; no reliable D call. The V and J ends lost 8 bases and 0 bases respectively, with 11 bases between them. The CDR3 covers 14 residues. CDR1 and CDR2 from the germline V gene are SNHLY and FYNNEI. The CDR3 sequence: CASGRLNSNQPQHF. CDR3 nucleotide sequence: TGTGCCAGCGGGCGACTGAATAGCAATCAGCCCCAGCATTTT.

This clonotype was found many times. The CDR3 nucleotides are TGTGCCAGCAGACCTCAGGGCGCTTTGGATGAAAAACTGTTTTTT. As protein: CASRPQGALDEKLFF. V and J are TRBV27 and TRBJ1-4; possibly TRBD1 for D (5 bases). The CDR3 length is 15 residues. Trimming cost V 6 bases and J 6 bases, with 17 bases left between them. The germline CDR1 and CDR2 sequences are MNHEY and SMNVEV (reference sequence). Based on the CDR3 plus reference TRBV27 and TRBJ1-4, the full variable domain is EAQVTQNPRYLITVTGKKLTVTCSQNMNHEYMSWYRQDPGLGLRQIYYSMNVEVTDKGDVPEGYKVSRKEKRNFPLILESPSPNQTSLYFCASRPQGALDEKLFFGSGTQLSVL.

By share, this clonotype counts as medium-sized. The chain couples TRBV6-1 to TRBJ2-1; 8 bases agree with TRBD2. Germline V gives CDR1 MNHNS, CDR2 SASEGT. The V and J ends lost 10 bases and 8 bases, in that order; junction bases with no gene match: 10. The CDR3 is 13 amino acids. Here the CDR3 DNA reads TGTGCCACCCCGGGACTAGAGGACGATGAGCAGTTCTTC. Protein: CATPGLEDDEQFF.

The chain employs TRBV30 and TRBJ2-2, with 7 positions matching TRBD1. CDR1 and CDR2 from the germline V gene are GTSNPN and SVGIG (reference sequence). V trimming: 3 bases; J trimming: 5 bases; junction bases outside the gene matches: 0. The CDR3 is made up of 12 amino acids. The CDR3 DNA is TGTGCCTGGAGGACAGGGACCGGGGAGCTGTTTTTT. Amino acid sequence: CAWRTGTGELFF.

With regard to this clonotype: A much larger clone is a single base away; this may be a read error. CDR3 loop: CTSGPIASGGLSREYEQYF. CDR3 in DNA: TGTACCAGCGGGCCTATAGCAAGCGGCGGACTGAGCCGGGAGTACGAGCAGTACTTC. The V and J genes are TRBV6-2 or TRBV6-3 and TRBJ2-7; a weak D match, TRBD2 (6 bases). Looked up from germline, CDR1 is MNHEY and CDR2 is SVGEGT. The CDR3 runs 19 residues.

This clonotype was found many times. The gene calls are TRBV7-2 and TRBJ1-5; maybe TRBD1 (5 bases). CDR3 size: 15 residues. The V and J ends lost 3 bases and 5 bases respectively, with 14 bases between them. The germline V gene has CDR1 SGHTA and CDR2 FQGNSA. The CDR3: CASSFQAAGYQPQHF. In DNA form, the CDR3 reads TGTGCCAGCAGCTTCCAGGCCGCAGGGTATCAGCCCCAGCATTTT.

This clonotype was seen a few times. The rearrangement joins TRBV2 to TRBJ1-6; TRBD1 matches 11 bases. This CDR3 region has 16 residues. The trim removed 8 bases at V and 9 bases at J, leaving 12 bases unmatched. The V gene's germline CDR1 is SNHLY and CDR2 FYNNEI. This CDR3 is CASSKTGQGAGSPLHF. Here the CDR3 DNA reads TGTGCCAGCTCGAAAACTGGACAGGGGGCTGGTTCACCCCTCCACTTT. Filled out from reference TRBV2 and TRBJ1-6, the complete variable domain reads EPEVTQTPSHQVTQMGQEVILRCVPISNHLYFYWYRQILGQKVEFLVSFYNNEISEKSEIFDDQFSVERPDGSNFTLKIRSTKLEDSAMYFCASSKTGQGAGSPLHFGNGTRLTVT.

This clonotype was recorded at least ten times. This chain links TRBV29-1 with TRBJ2-1; D unresolved. Per germline, CDR1 SQVTM and CDR2 ANQGSEA. V was shortened by 6 bases and J by 8 bases, with 20 bases between the two germline ends. The CDR3 sequence is 14 residues long. CDR3 nucleotides: TGCAGCGTCGAGGAGTGGAGACGCCCGGATGAGCAGTTCTTC. Translating gives CSVEEWRRPDEQFF.

This clonotype occurred many times. The rearrangement uses TRBV7-2 and TRBJ1-1; D remains unclear. Trimming cost V 2 bases and J 6 bases, with 13 bases left between them. Per the germline V gene, CDR1 is SGHTA and CDR2 is FQGNSA. CDR3 length: 14 residues. For the CDR3, the DNA is TGTGCCAGCAGCTTATTCTCCGGTGAGTCTGAAGCTTTCTTT. Protein product: CASSLFSGESEAFF.

The V gene is TRBV20-1, the J gene TRBJ2-5, with 13 bases identical to TRBD2. V shed 2 bases and J 5 bases; nucleotides not matched to a gene: 8. Germline V gives CDR1 DFQATT, CDR2 SNEGSKA (reference sequence). This CDR3 contains 16 residues. The CDR3 coding sequence is TGCAGTGCTAGAAAACTAGCGGGGGGGAGTTGGGAGACCCAGTACTTC. Amino acid sequence: CSARKLAGGSWETQYF.

There are a few counts of this clonotype. V and J are TRBV4-2 and TRBJ2-5; 11 nucleotides agree with TRBD2. The trim removed 0 bases at V and 5 bases at J, leaving 14 bases unmatched. The CDR3 spans 19 residues. From germline, CDR1 is LGHNA and CDR2 YNFKEQ. CDR3 nucleotide sequence: TGTGCCAGCAGCCAAGAGTCCGGCCTTAGCGGGGGGGCCTGGGAGACCCAGTACTTC. As protein: CASSQESGLSGGAWETQYF.

This clonotype was counted at least ten times. This CDR3 is CASSPQPRVSEQYF. Written as DNA, the CDR3 is TGTGCCAGCAGCCCCCAACCCCGGGTCTCAGAGCAGTACTTC. The V and J genes are TRBV7-2 and TRBJ2-7; the D is unclear. The V gene lost 5 bases and the J gene lost 7 bases, with 18 bases spanning the gap. Per germline, CDR1 SGHTA and CDR2 FQGNSA. The CDR3 extends over 14 amino acids. Full variable domain (rest looked up from reference TRBV7-2 and TRBJ2-7): GAGVSQSPSNKVTEKGKDVELRCDPISGHTALYWYRQSLGQGLEFLIYFQGNSAPDKSGLPSDRFSAERTGGSVSTLTIQRTQQEDSAVYLCASSPQPRVSEQYFGPGTRLTVT.

This clonotype was observed many times. V is TRBV7-2 and J is TRBJ2-2, with D maybe TRBD1 (6 bases). The length of the CDR3 is 16 residues. Trimming took 5 bases from V and 2 from J, leaving 15 bases between them. Looked up from germline, CDR1 is SGHTA and CDR2 is FQGNSA. The CDR3 protein is CASSTFWGTNTGELFF. DNA of the CDR3: TGTGCCAGCAGCACCTTCTGGGGGACAAACACCGGGGAGCTGTTTTTT.

The chain carries TRBV19 and TRBJ1-1; D is unresolved. CDR1 is LNHDA, CDR2 SQIVND, per germline (reference sequence). With 3 bases removed from V and 4 bases from J, the gap between germline ends came to 9 bases. The CDR3 runs 13 residues. The CDR3: CASSMAWGTEAFF. The DNA for the CDR3 is TGTGCCAGTAGTATGGCCTGGGGCACTGAAGCTTTCTTT.